The T cell receptor (beta chain) under discussion was sequenced for a study of beta chain features in type 1 diabetes. CDR1 and CDR2 (germline): SNHLY, FYNNEI. The CDR3 totals 14 residues. V shed 7 bases and J 3 bases; nucleotides not matched to a gene: 5. CD45RO/CCR7/CD25/CD127/CD95/CD27 separated CD4+ naive, central memory, regulatory and stem cell-like memory cells by sorting. What was sequenced were expressed TCRB transcripts, since all of the isolated RNA had been reverse transcribed. Libraries were prepared by immunoSEQ multiplex PCR; TCRdb keeps only in-frame clonotypes and omits some of them. This sample has some 150,000 clones; about 10% occur once, and the top ten carry 1% to 1.5%.

V is TRBV2 and J is TRBJ2-2; 7 nucleotides agree with TRBD1. Sequenced material: naive CD4+ T cells from blood. This sequence originates from a man aged 18 to 30 in good health. CDR3 sequence: CASKRTGHTGELFF. CDR3 in DNA: TGTGCCAGCAAGAGGACAGGACACACCGGGGAGCTGTTTTTT.